The sequence of this T cell receptor (beta chain) was determined in a study of blood T cell repertoires in COVID-19. Study information: PBMCs, B-cell-depleted T cells, or T cells were the source of the cDNA or gDNA that made up the material.

Germline trimming cut 6 bases from V and 6 bases from J; bases unmatched to any gene: 6. CDR1 is MNHEY, CDR2 SVGAGI, per germline. This CDR3 has 13 amino acids. Enrollment of patients from Seattle took place during active infection, with longitudinal follow-up. Under the authors' procedure: Amplification from reference gene primers served as the basis for estimated nucleated cell counts. Profiling relied on immunoSEQ multiplex PCR, and the TCRdb table lists in-frame clones only, not all of them. V and J calls and clone size are those listed in that table; D and trimming were worked out from the DNA. The sample lists approximately 200,000 clones; approximately 90% were seen once.

Source material: peripheral blood. V is TRBV6-5 and J is TRBJ1-2, with 8 bases matching TRBD1. The receptor was isolated from a man in his thirties or forties with COVID-19, enrolled during active disease. CDR3 in DNA: TGTGCCAGCAGGGACAGGGAGGCGGATGGCTACACCTTC. It is translated as CASRDREADGYTF.